The 4 T cell receptor beta chains given below trace back to one sample, sequenced in a study of shared clonotypes between healthy human individuals. Data came from immunoSEQ multiplex PCR; TCRdb stores just in-frame clones and leaves some out. The sample holds 2,500,000 or so clones, approximately 93% seen once. Sequenced: naive CD4+ T cells from PBMCs. The subset is: CD45RA+ positively selected. Every receptor here comes from a man in his late teens or twenties in good health. Some clones in this sample may be carry-over from other donors' samples.

The gene calls are TRBV30 and TRBJ1-2, with 7 bases aligning to TRBD1. With V trimmed by 3 bases and J by 7 bases, 17 bases remained unmatched. The germline V gene has CDR1 GTSNPN and CDR2 SVGIG (reference sequence). The length of the CDR3 is 16 residues. CDR3 sequence: CAWRVTHRGEGSGYTF. The CDR3 DNA is TGTGCCTGGAGAGTCACCCACAGGGGTGAAGGGTCTGGCTACACCTTC.

The table lists this clone with a count of one. The gene calls are TRBV7-6 and TRBJ1-4, with D perhaps matching TRBD1 (5 bases). Trimming shortened V by 4 bases and J by 13 bases, and 16 bases separated the two germline ends. The CDR3 loop spans 13 amino acids. Germline CDR1 reads SGHVS; CDR2 reads FNYEAQ. CDR3 protein: CASSSGPTGGLFF. CDR3 DNA sequence: TGTGCCAGCAGCTCGGGACCGACGGGTGGACTGTTTTTT. The variable domain in full, with the rest retrieved from reference TRBV7-6 and TRBJ1-4, is GAGVSQSPRYKVTKRGQDVALRCDPISGHVSLYWYRQALGQGPEFLTYFNYEAQQDKSGLPNDRFSAERPEGSISTLTIQRTEQRDSAMYRCASSSGPTGGLFFGSGTQLSVL.

This chain joins TRBV6-5 and TRBJ2-7; D possibly corresponds to TRBD2 (6 bases). Trimming took off 5 bases at V and 4 bases at J, with 15 bases between the two ends. The CDR3 is 14 residues long. The germline gives CDR1 MNHEY, CDR2 SVGAGI. In DNA form, the CDR3 reads TGTGCCAGCAGTGAAGGGTGGCGGGAATACGAGCAGTACTTC. Translating gives CASSEGWREYEQYF.

The chain employs TRBV16 and TRBJ1-5, with D perhaps matching TRBD1 (5 bases). The CDR3 extends over 14 amino acids. V lost 3 bases to trimming and J lost 5 bases, with 11 bases between them. CDR1 KGHSY and CDR2 FQNENV come from the germline V gene. CDR3 in amino acids: CASSQGQGYQPQHF. CDR3 DNA sequence: TGTGCCAGCAGCCAGGGGCAGGGTTATCAGCCCCAGCATTTT.